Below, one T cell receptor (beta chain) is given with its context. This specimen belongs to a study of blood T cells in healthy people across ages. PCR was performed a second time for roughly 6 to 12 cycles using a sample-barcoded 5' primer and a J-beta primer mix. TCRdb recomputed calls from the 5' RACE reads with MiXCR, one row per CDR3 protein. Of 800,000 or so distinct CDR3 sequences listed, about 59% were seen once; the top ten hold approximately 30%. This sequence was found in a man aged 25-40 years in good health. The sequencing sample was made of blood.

CDR3 sequence (DNA): TGTGCCAGCAGCTCAATAACGCAGGGCGACACTGAAGCTTTCTTT. Its protein product is CASSSITQGDTEAFF. The gene calls are TRBV13 and TRBJ1-1; TRBD1 might be the D (5 bases). The V end was cut by 4 bases, the J end by 3 bases, with 15 bases between. The CDR3 loop spans 15 amino acids. Per germline, CDR1 PRHDT and CDR2 FYEKMQ (reference sequence).